This T cell receptor (beta chain) was found in a study of blood T cell repertoires in COVID-19. Profiling relied on immunoSEQ multiplex PCR, and the TCRdb table lists in-frame clones only, not all of them. The profile shows under 150,000 clones, over 75% of them singletons. The germline V gene encodes CDR1 SGDLS and CDR2 YYNGEE. V was clipped by 4 bases and J by 1 base; unmatched bases: 5. This CDR3 is 15 amino acids long. The rearrangement joins TRBV9 to TRBJ1-5, with 7 nucleotides matching TRBD1. The sequence was obtained from a middle-aged man in a cohort exposed to, infected with or recovered from COVID-19 (not recorded which). The sample taken for sequencing was PBMCs or T cells enriched from blood (not recorded which). CDR3 DNA sequence: TGTGCCAGCAGCCGACAGGGTTTAAGCAATCAGCCCCAGCATTTT. As protein: CASSRQGLSNQPQHF.